This T cell receptor (beta chain) came from a study of cytomegalovirus exposure and HLA in healthy donors. V trimming: 4 bases; J trimming: 4 bases; junction bases outside the gene matches: 7. Germline V lookup: CDR1 MNHNS, CDR2 SASEGT. The CDR3 sequence is 15 residues long. The primer mix had 60 Vbeta and 13 Jbeta primers. Sequenced by immunoSEQ multiplex PCR; TCRdb stores in-frame clones only, minus some. The top ten clones hold more than 1.4% of a sample with 100,000 or so clones, around 80% of them seen once. The source material was PBMCs. The chain is built from TRBV6-1 and TRBJ1-2; 9 bases are a match to TRBD1. The receptor was isolated from a man aged 35-49 years in good health and CMV-seronegative. The CDR3 loop is CASSAGTGKGYGYTF. In nucleotides, the CDR3 is TGTGCCAGCAGTGCGGGGACAGGGAAAGGCTATGGCTACACCTTC.